The entry below gives a single T cell receptor beta chain sequence along with its context. Its antigen is as yet unknown. This specimen belongs to a study of shared clonotypes between healthy human individuals. Study context: Three plates were used per donor for CD4 naive, three for CD4 memory, two for CD8 naive and one for CD8 memory. Findings and limits, study-wide: Richness estimates generally favored naive over memory subsets.

Sorted subsets were amplified in replicate PCRs using around 200 ng DNA, roughly 30,000 T cell genomes. The data were produced by immunoSEQ multiplex PCR, yet TCRdb's version contains in-frame clones alone and is incomplete. The sample lists about 1,500,000 clones, approximately 97% occurring once. The CDR3 loop spans 15 amino acids. The germline V gene encodes CDR1 MNHNS and CDR2 SASEGT. J gave up 5 bases and V 1 base, and 3 bases lay outside the gene matches. V and J are TRBV6-1 and TRBJ2-2, with 8 positions matching TRBD2. The clonotype was recovered from a man aged 25 to 40 in good health. Sequencing was carried out using naive CD4+ T cells sorted from blood. The subset is: CD45RA+ positively selected. The CDR3 loop is CASSEGTSFTGELFF. DNA of the CDR3: TGTGCCAGCAGTGAAGGGACTAGCTTTACCGGGGAGCTGTTTTTT.